These 9 T cell receptor beta chains originate from one sample sequenced in a study of technical replicates of blood from a few donors. The table came from immunoSEQ multiplex PCR; TCRdb's copy has only in-frame clones and leaves some out. The sample records more than 50,000 clones, approximately 87% being singletons. What was sequenced was PBMCs. The receptors were gathered from a human donor in good health. Some clones in this sample may be carry-over from other donors' samples.

This clone was observed a few times. This sequence joins TRBV4-2 and TRBJ1-4, with unresolved D. The CDR3 covers 16 residues. Germline V gives CDR1 LGHNA, CDR2 YNFKEQ. Trimming shortened V by 5 bases and J by 7 bases, and 20 bases separated the two germline ends. DNA for the CDR3: TGTGCCAGCAGCAAAAGGAGCTCCATTAGTATTGAAAAACTGTTTTTT. Its translation: CASSKRSSISIEKLFF.

This clone is termed medium-sized. The chain carries TRBV6-5 and TRBJ2-3, with D possibly matching TRBD2 (5 bases). The CDR3 spans 14 residues. Germline CDR1 reads MNHEY; CDR2 reads SVGAGI. With 6 bases removed from V and 4 bases from J, the gap between germline ends came to 14 bases. CDR3 nucleotides: TGTGCCAGCAGCCGCACTAGGACGGCAGATACGCAGTATTTT. Protein: CASSRTRTADTQYF.

The CDR3 loop is CTSSHFRGWGEQYF. The CDR3, as DNA: TGCACCAGCAGCCACTTCAGGGGGTGGGGCGAGCAGTACTTC. This sequence joins TRBV1 and TRBJ2-7; the table's D gene call, TRBD1, was not cross checked with the DNA. TRBV1 is a listed pseudogene. CDR3 length: 14 amino acids.

The chain recombines TRBV25-1 with TRBJ2-3, with TRBD2 matching 7 bases. Germline assignment: CDR1 MGHDK and CDR2 SYGVNS. Trimming took 6 bases from V and 1 from J; bases not matched to a gene: 4. This CDR3 is 14 amino acids long. The CDR3 region is CASRWGRGTDTQYF. The CDR3 coding sequence is TGTGCCAGCAGGTGGGGGAGGGGCACAGATACGCAGTATTTT.

The chain couples TRBV7-2 to TRBJ2-1, with 8 bases identical to TRBD1. Germline CDR1 reads SGHTA; CDR2 reads FQGNSA. This CDR3 region has 15 residues. V lost 5 bases to trimming and J lost 4 bases; unmatched junction nucleotides: 7. For the CDR3, the DNA is TGTGCCAGCAGCCCCGTTCAGGGGGCTTACAATGAGCAGTTCTTC. The encoded protein is CASSPVQGAYNEQFF.

This chain connects TRBV28 to TRBJ2-7; 8 bases map to TRBD1. CDR3 size: 15 residues. Per germline, CDR1 MDHEN and CDR2 SYDVKM. J was trimmed by 1 base and V by 6 bases; bases with no gene match: 8. Written as DNA, the CDR3 is TGTGCCAGCAGCGCGACCGGGACAGGATCCTACGAGCAGTACTTC. Translation gives CASSATGTGSYEQYF.

This chain connects TRBV4-3 to TRBJ2-1; 13 bases map to TRBD2. CDR1 and CDR2 from the germline V gene are LGHNA and YSLEER. The CDR3 totals 16 residues. With 8 bases clipped from V and 4 bases from J, the junction kept 8 bases outside the gene matches. The CDR3 is CASARLAGGYYNEQFF. As DNA, the CDR3 is TGCGCCAGCGCTCGACTAGCGGGAGGTTATTACAATGAGCAGTTCTTC.

This chain uses TRBV20-1 with TRBJ2-7; a weak D match, TRBD1 (5 bases). This CDR3 has 11 amino acids. V lost 7 bases and J lost 1, with 8 bases in between. Germline values: CDR1 DFQATT, CDR2 SNEGSKA (reference sequence). CDR3 sequence (DNA): TGCAGTGTAGCAGGGTCCTACGAGCAGTACTTC. It encodes CSVAGSYEQYF.

V gene TRBV7-2 combines with J gene TRBJ2-3, with 7 positions matching TRBD2. CDR1 is SGHTA, CDR2 FQGNSA, per germline. The CDR3 is 15 amino acids. V lost 5 bases, J lost 2 bases, and 7 bases stayed unmatched. The CDR3, as DNA: TGTGCCAGCAGCCGCGGGACTACTTTCACAGATACGCAGTATTTT. Translated, it gives CASSRGTTFTDTQYF.